The 27 T cell receptor beta chains below were found in one sample sequenced in a study of shared clonotypes between healthy human individuals. Method: immunoSEQ multiplex PCR; TCRdb's copy keeps in-frame clones and lacks some. The sample lists about a million clones; about three quarters were seen once. Sequences were obtained from memory CD4+ T cells sorted from blood. Noted subset: CD45RA-negative fraction. These receptors all come from a man aged 18 to 29 in good health.

V gene TRBV29-1 combines with J gene TRBJ1-3; D is possibly TRBD1 (5 bases). There are 14 residues in the CDR3. V lost 6 bases, J lost 4 bases, and 16 bases lay in between. Germline assignment: CDR1 SQVTM and CDR2 ANQGSEA. CDR3 in amino acids: CSVDEGASGNTIYF. The CDR3 DNA is TGCAGCGTCGACGAAGGGGCTTCGGGAAACACCATATATTTT.

This chain connects TRBV18 to TRBJ2-2; unclear D gene. The CDR3 consists of 12 residues. Trimming pared 5 bases from V and 4 bases from J, leaving 5 bases between. Germline assignment: CDR1 KGHSH and CDR2 LQKENI. The CDR3 protein is CASSRATGELFF. Here the CDR3 DNA reads TGTGCCAGCTCAAGGGCCACCGGGGAGCTGTTTTTT.

The rearrangement links TRBV11-3 to TRBJ2-1, with D perhaps matching TRBD2 (5 bases). In germline, CDR1 is SGHNT, CDR2 YENEEA. This CDR3 contains 13 residues. V was pared by 0 bases and J by 5 bases, with 5 bases between. DNA of the CDR3: TGTGCCAGCAGCTTAGAGGGAGACAATGAGCAGTTCTTC. Protein product: CASSLEGDNEQFF.

The chain is built from TRBV28 and TRBJ2-1, with 10 bases fitting TRBD2. Per the germline V gene, CDR1 is MDHEN and CDR2 is SYDVKM. CDR3 length: 12 residues. V shed 9 bases, J shed 9 bases, and the junction held 5 bases outside the gene matches. CDR3 in amino acids: CASKRGGLEQFF. In nucleotides, the CDR3 is TGTGCCAGTAAGCGGGGGGGCCTTGAGCAGTTCTTC.

This clone was recorded a few times. The V call is TRBV6-4, the J call TRBJ1-5; D not certain. Germline CDR1 MRHNA, CDR2 SNTAGT. The length of the CDR3 is 14 residues. Trimming took off 2 bases at V and 7 bases at J, with 12 bases between the two ends. The CDR3 loop reads CASSDEAGRQPQHF. The CDR3 region has the DNA TGTGCCAGCAGTGACGAGGCAGGCAGACAGCCCCAGCATTTT.

This chain joins TRBV5-1 and TRBJ2-5; 7 bases fit TRBD1. J gave up 1 base and V 1 base, and 7 bases lay outside the gene matches. Germline CDR1 reads SGHRS; CDR2 reads YFSETQ. CDR3 length: 16 amino acids. The CDR3 is CASSLLGTATQETQYF. As DNA, the CDR3 is TGCGCCAGCAGCTTGCTGGGGACAGCTACCCAAGAGACCCAGTACTTC.

V gene TRBV5-4 combines with J gene TRBJ2-7; 7 positions agree with TRBD2. This CDR3 comprises 15 residues. Per the germline V gene, CDR1 is SGHNT and CDR2 is YYREEE (reference sequence). The trim removed 4 bases at V and 3 bases at J, leaving 10 bases unmatched. The CDR3 reads CASSPGSGALYEQYF. DNA of the CDR3: TGTGCCAGCAGCCCCGGGAGCGGGGCTCTCTACGAGCAGTACTTC.

In its sample, this clone was seen once. This chain connects TRBV6-6 to TRBJ2-7, with 7 nucleotides matching TRBD2. V lost 3 bases, J lost 1 base, and 9 bases stayed unmatched. CDR1 MNHNY and CDR2 SVGAGI come from the germline V gene (reference sequence). This CDR3 has 16 amino acids. The CDR3 loop is CASSYLGSSGSYEQYF. DNA for the CDR3: TGTGCCAGCAGTTATTTGGGGAGTAGCGGGTCCTACGAGCAGTACTTC.

This chain joins TRBV28 and TRBJ2-6; D might be TRBD1 (5 bases). The CDR3 loop spans 13 amino acids. CDR1 is MDHEN, CDR2 SYDVKM, per germline. V was trimmed by 6 bases and J by 2 bases, leaving 5 bases between them. The CDR3 DNA follows: TGTGCCAGCAGGGACACTGGGGCCAACGTCCTGACTTTC. This translates into CASRDTGANVLTF.

This rearrangement joins TRBV4-1 to TRBJ2-7; D is uncertain. The CDR3 extends over 14 amino acids. V was trimmed by 2 bases and J by 2 bases, leaving 10 bases between them. Germline V lookup: CDR1 MGHRA, CDR2 YSYEKL. CDR3 loop: CASSQQTGAYEQYF. CDR3 sequence (DNA): TGCGCCAGCAGCCAACAAACCGGAGCCTACGAGCAGTACTTC.

The rearrangement joins TRBV11-2 to TRBJ1-1, with D tentatively TRBD1 (6 bases). Germline V lookup: CDR1 SGHAT, CDR2 FQNNGV. The V and J ends lost 6 bases and 8 bases respectively, with 10 bases between them. The CDR3 has 11 amino acids. CDR3 nucleotide sequence: TGTGCCAGCAGACAGGGTCACGAAGCTTTCTTT. It is translated as CASRQGHEAFF.

In regard to this clone: A far larger clone is just one base off, so this is likely a read error. The sample has other DNA sequences that encode this CDR3 too. The V and J genes are TRBV7-9 and TRBJ1-1; possibly TRBD1 for D (5 bases). Trimming removed 5 bases at V and 0 bases at J, with 7 bases between. The V gene's germline CDR1 is SEHNR and CDR2 FQNEAQ (reference sequence). CDR3 length: 13 amino acids. CDR3 in DNA: TGTGCCAGCAGCCCGGGACTGAACACTGAAGCTTTCTTT. This sequence encodes CASSPGLNTEAFF.

This clone has more than one count but fewer than ten. The chain joins TRBV6-1 to TRBJ1-5; D is undetermined. Between the trimmed V and J ends, which lost 1 base and 6 bases, there was a span of 7 bases. This CDR3 region has 13 residues. Germline CDR1 is MNHNS and CDR2 is SASEGT. In nucleotides, the CDR3 is TGTGCCAGCAGTGAAGTCGAAGGTCAGCCCCAGCATTTT. It is translated as CASSEVEGQPQHF.

The chain combines TRBV5-6 with TRBJ1-5, with 7 bases matching TRBD1. The CDR3 is made up of 15 amino acids. With V trimmed by 6 bases and J by 6 bases, 12 bases remained unmatched. CDR1 and CDR2 from the germline V gene are SGHDT and YYEEEE. This chain's CDR3 is CASKLGRGRGQPQHF. In DNA, the CDR3 is TGTGCCAGCAAACTGGGGAGGGGGCGCGGTCAGCCCCAGCATTTT.

This chain links TRBV1 with TRBJ2-7; the table gives TRBD2 as D, unverified against the DNA. TRBV1 is a listed pseudogene. The CDR3 is 9 residues long. This chain's CDR3 is CTETYEQYF. The CDR3 nucleotides are TGCACCGAGACCTACGAGCAGTACTTC.

The V call is TRBV27, the J call TRBJ2-1; D is perhaps TRBD2 (6 bases). Looked up from germline, CDR1 is MNHEY and CDR2 is SMNVEV (reference sequence). V was cut by 5 bases and J by 0 bases, with 11 bases left in between. This CDR3 is 15 amino acids long. The CDR3 sequence: CASSHSGDSYNEQFF. In nucleotides, the CDR3 is TGTGCCAGCAGTCATAGCGGAGACTCCTACAATGAGCAGTTCTTC.

V usage is TRBV6-1 and J usage is TRBJ1-1, with a possible D match to TRBD1 (6 bases). Germline values: CDR1 MNHNS, CDR2 SASEGT. The CDR3 length is 16 residues. The V gene lost 2 bases and the J gene lost 0 bases, with 13 bases spanning the gap. The CDR3 sequence is CASSEIGTIMNTEAFF. The CDR3 nucleotides read TGTGCCAGCAGTGAAATCGGGACAATTATGAACACTGAAGCTTTCTTT.

This clone was counted only a few times. The J gene is TRBJ2-7, the V gene TRBV9, with 7 positions matching TRBD2. The V and J ends lost 4 bases and 4 bases, in that order; junction bases with no gene match: 11. The CDR3 is 15 residues long. Germline lookup yields CDR1 SGDLS and CDR2 YYNGEE. CDR3 sequence (DNA): TGTGCCAGCAGCCTAAGGGCGGGAGAGAGGTACGAGCAGTACTTC. This gives the protein CASSLRAGERYEQYF. Full variable domain (rest looked up from reference TRBV9 and TRBJ2-7): DSGVTQTPKHLITATGQRVTLRCSPRSGDLSVYWYQQSLDQGLQFLIQYYNGEERAKGNILERFSAQQFPDLHSELNLSSLELGDSALYFCASSLRAGERYEQYFGPGTRLTVT.

This clone was detected once. The chain employs TRBV28 and TRBJ1-5; a possible D gene is TRBD1 (5 bases). Trimming stripped 8 bases from V and 6 bases from J, with 11 bases between. Germline V gene sequence: CDR1 MDHEN, CDR2 SYDVKM. The CDR3 is made up of 12 amino acids. The chain's CDR3 is CASRSGVQPQHF. The DNA for the CDR3 is TGTGCCAGCCGGTCGGGGGTTCAGCCCCAGCATTTT.

This clone was detected a few times. The V gene is TRBV25-1, the J gene TRBJ1-2; TRBD1 might be the D (5 bases). Germline V CDR1 and CDR2: MGHDK, SYGVNS. The CDR3 runs 14 residues. V was shortened by 2 bases and J by 1 base, with 8 bases between the two germline ends. The CDR3 protein is CASSEEGLNYGYTF. The CDR3 coding sequence is TGTGCCAGCAGTGAAGAGGGGCTTAACTATGGCTACACCTTC.

This chain joins TRBV7-6 and TRBJ2-1; D tentatively fits TRBD1 or TRBD2 (5 bases each). The CDR3 sequence is 16 residues long. Trimming removed 1 base at V and 2 bases at J, with 12 bases between. Germline loops: CDR1 SGHVS, CDR2 FNYEAQ. The CDR3 loop reads CASSLVWDPAYNEQFF. DNA for the CDR3: TGTGCCAGCAGCTTAGTGTGGGACCCCGCCTACAATGAGCAGTTCTTC.

A note on this clone: This sample also contains other DNA sequences that code for the same CDR3. The chain combines TRBV28 with TRBJ1-3; 9 nucleotides line up with TRBD1. The CDR3 spans 16 residues. Losses at the gene ends were 4 bases for V and 4 bases for J; bases not matched to a gene: 8. Germline CDR1 MDHEN, CDR2 SYDVKM. The CDR3 nucleotides are TGTGCCAGCAGTTCCCCGGGACAGGGCGCAGGAAACACCATATATTTT. The encoded protein is CASSSPGQGAGNTIYF.

The chain links TRBV2 to TRBJ2-1; no firm D call. From germline, CDR1 is SNHLY and CDR2 FYNNEI. V gave up 8 bases and J gave up 9 bases, with 26 bases separating them. The CDR3 totals 16 residues. CDR3 DNA: TGTGCCAGCCTCGCATTTTCCGGTTTCGTCGGCGGTGAGCAGTTCTTC. Amino acid sequence: CASLAFSGFVGGEQFF.

The chain's CDR3 is CASRAAQAYNEQFF. CDR3 in DNA: TGTGCCAGCAGAGCGGCACAGGCATACAATGAGCAGTTCTTC. V is TRBV11-2 and J is TRBJ2-1; tentatively, D is TRBD1 or TRBD2 (5 bases each). V was pared by 6 bases and J by 4 bases, with 13 bases between. Germline values: CDR1 SGHAT, CDR2 FQNNGV. CDR3 length equals 14 residues.

The chain joins TRBV5-1 to TRBJ2-1; possibly TRBD1 for D (6 bases). V was cut by 3 bases and J by 4 bases, with 11 bases left in between. Germline CDR1 and CDR2: SGHRS and YFSETQ. The CDR3 is 14 residues long. The CDR3 coding sequence is TGCGCCAGCAGCTATCATACAGGGTACAATGAGCAGTTCTTC. Translation: CASSYHTGYNEQFF.

In this sample, this clone turned up a few times. The chain carries TRBV5-6 and TRBJ2-7, with 9 positions matching TRBD1. Germline-derived CDR1 and CDR2 are SGHDT and YYEEEE. V shed 4 bases, J shed 0 bases, and the junction held 5 bases outside the gene matches. This CDR3 spans 15 amino acids. CDR3 protein: CASSIGTGSSYEQYF. CDR3 DNA: TGTGCCAGCAGCATAGGGACAGGGAGCTCCTACGAGCAGTACTTC. Looking up the rest from reference TRBV5-6 and TRBJ2-7 gives the full variable domain: DAGVTQSPTHLIKTRGQQVTLRCSPKSGHDTVSWYQQALGQGPQFIFQYYEEEERQRGNFPDRFSGHQFPNYSSELNVNALLLGDSALYLCASSIGTGSSYEQYFGPGTRLTVT.

This clone was detected only once. For the CDR3, the DNA is TGTGCCAGCAGCTTAGGGACACAGGGCGTGAACACTGAAGCTTTCTTT. This sequence encodes CASSLGTQGVNTEAFF. This rearrangement joins TRBV7-8 to TRBJ1-1, with D perhaps TRBD1 (6 bases). Between the trimmed V and J ends, which lost 1 base and 0 bases, there was a span of 12 bases. The CDR3 loop spans 16 amino acids. From germline, CDR1 is SGHVS and CDR2 FQNEAQ.